This T cell receptor beta chain derives from a study of siplizumab effects on memory and regulatory T cells (dated by TCRdb to about 2019). For context, the study as a whole: The study looked at the effect of siplizumab, an anti-CD2 antibody, on alloreactive T-cell subsets in allogeneic mixed lymphocyte reactions made from human PBMCs.

The CDR3 goes from the cysteine to the phenylalanine over 11 residues. Only the CDR3 DNA is retained, 33 bases long and in frame from the first base. The junction carries 4 bases between V and J, which are trimmed by 8 bases and 0 bases respectively. CDR1 MGHRA and CDR2 YSYEKL were looked up in the germline V gene. Results and caveats for the whole study, not just this receptor: Among mappable alloreactive CD4+ clones, an average Treg-derived fraction of roughly 69% was observed with siplizumab, compared with roughly 28% in control reactions. Whether proliferating Tregs from siplizumab cultures were suppressive was not functionally confirmed. The cumulative frequency of alloreactive sequences traceable to unstimulated CD4+ memory T cells was significantly reduced by siplizumab. Compared with memory T cells, unstimulated naive T cells appeared more diverse, and naive cells seemed to make a substantial contribution to the alloresponse. Because sequences below about 10^-5 frequency were poorly captured, only a minor fraction of alloreactive clones could be mapped to unstimulated subsets. For roughly 75-95% of proliferating CD4+ or CD8+ clones, no naive or memory phenotype could be assigned.

Sorted unstimulated T cells, along with proliferating T cells recovered from mixed lymphocyte reactions, underwent TCRbeta CDR3 sequencing. Fresh whole blood from ten HLA-typed healthy donors was used as the source from which PBMCs were isolated. As for this clone: Its antigen has not been determined. No clone much larger than this one lies a single base away; base qualities are absent.

The library came from the immunoSEQ multiplex PCR assay. Roughly 10^5 TCR templates per sample were assayed on the deep sequencing platform. Genomic DNA extracted from sorted T cells was the material used for TCRbeta CDR3 sequencing. On the authors' methods: The R programming language was used for the clonal analysis of the TCRbeta CDR3 data. Alloreactive CD4+ and CD8+ clones were identified by comparing unstimulated samples to CFSE-low samples taken after the reaction. By matching sequences to the repertoires of sorted unstimulated Treg and non-Treg cells, each alloreactive CD4+ clone was assigned a regulatory or non-regulatory origin. TCRdb took over this immuneACCESS table, retaining in-frame rearrangements with V and J assigned. Such tables are incomplete; in checked studies, under half of the missing clones stem from an unresolved V gene, and the remainder is unexplained. From that table come the V and J calls and clone size; the DNA was used to work out D and trimming. The sample contains approximately 68,000 clones, roughly 89% of them found a single time. The top ten clonotypes cover more than 25% of the sample.

Recombination joined TRBV4-1 with TRBJ1-1, with no reliable assignment of the D segment. The origin of this receptor is a human donor in good health. Material: CD8+ T cells sorted from blood. The CDR3 corresponds to CASQMNTEAFF. The DNA sequence follows: TGCGCCAGCCAGATGAACACTGAAGCTTTCTTT.